This passage covers 29 T cell receptor beta chains from one sample sequenced in a study of T cell responses to AZD1222 COVID-19 vaccine. Clones were read by immunoSEQ multiplex PCR, and TCRdb kept only the in-frame ones, dropping some. The sample contains 100,000 to 150,000 clones, about 87% of which appear only once. The sample was peripheral blood, taken on day 0 of AZD1222 vaccination. Every receptor here comes from an adult in good health.

The chain employs TRBV9 and TRBJ2-7; 9 bases line up with TRBD1. V gave up 2 bases and J gave up 6 bases; unmatched junction bases: 12. Germline CDR1 is SGDLS and CDR2 is YYNGEE. The CDR3 sequence is 16 residues long. The CDR3 region has the DNA TGTGCCAGCAGCGTTGGGCCGGGGACAGGGTCCCGCGAGCAGTACTTC. It is translated as CASSVGPGTGSREQYF.

This rearrangement joins TRBV6-6 to TRBJ1-1; D is unclear. Trimming took 0 bases from V and 5 from J, leaving 10 bases between them. This CDR3 comprises 14 residues. Germline V gives CDR1 MNHNY, CDR2 SVGAGI (reference sequence). The DNA of the CDR3 is TGTGCCAGCAGTTACTCTCCCGGTGGTACTGAAGCTTTCTTT. This sequence encodes CASSYSPGGTEAFF.

The chain is built from TRBV5-1 and TRBJ2-4, with TRBD2 matching over 8 bases. CDR1 is SGHRS and CDR2 is YFSETQ in the germline V gene. The CDR3 length is 15 residues. V lost 4 bases, J lost 6 bases, and 9 bases stayed unmatched. The CDR3 is CASSVPGGLLNIQYF. CDR3 DNA sequence: TGCGCCAGCAGCGTCCCGGGGGGGCTATTAAACATTCAGTACTTC.

The chain carries TRBV10-2 and TRBJ1-6, with D maybe TRBD1 (5 bases). Germline CDR1 reads WSHSY; CDR2 reads SAAADI. Between the trimmed V and J ends, which lost 7 bases and 4 bases, there was a span of 17 bases. This CDR3 has 16 amino acids. In DNA, the CDR3 is TGCGCCAGCAAGGCAGGGCGTGGGATTTATAATTCACCCCTCCACTTT. It is translated as CASKAGRGIYNSPLHF.

This chain uses TRBV24-1 with TRBJ1-4, with D unresolved. The CDR3 contains 13 residues. The V end was cut by 7 bases, the J end by 6 bases, with 11 bases between. Germline V gene lookup returns CDR1 KGHDR and CDR2 SFDVKD. This CDR3 is CATRAQADEKLFF. The CDR3 DNA is TGTGCCACCAGGGCCCAGGCGGATGAAAAACTGTTTTTT.

CDR3 nucleotides: TGTGCCAGTAGTATCCCCAGGGGTGGTGGCAATCAGCCCCAGCATTTT. Translating gives CASSIPRGGGNQPQHF. This chain uses TRBV19 with TRBJ1-5, with D possibly TRBD1 on 6 matching bases. Germline CDR1 is LNHDA and CDR2 is SQIVND (reference sequence). This CDR3 is built from 16 residues. Trimming cost V 3 bases and J 2 bases, with 14 bases left between them. Combining the CDR3 with reference TRBV19 and TRBJ1-5 gives the whole variable domain DGGITQSPKYLFRKEGQNVTLSCEQNLNHDAMYWYRQDPGQGLRLIYYSQIVNDFQKGDIAEGYSVSREKKESFPLTVTSAQKNPTAFYLCASSIPRGGGNQPQHFGDGTRLSIL.

The chain links TRBV11-2 to TRBJ1-2, with a weak D call TRBD1 (5 bases). This CDR3 is 13 amino acids long. V lost 1 base and J lost 8, with 11 bases in between. Germline-derived CDR1 and CDR2 are SGHAT and FQNNGV. The CDR3 DNA sequence: TGTGCCAGCAGCTTAGTCAGGGTTGAAGGCTACACCTTC. Translated, it gives CASSLVRVEGYTF.

The chain links TRBV29-1 to TRBJ1-3, with 7 nucleotides matching TRBD1. The germline V gene encodes CDR1 SQVTM and CDR2 ANQGSEA. J was trimmed by 6 bases and V by 3 bases; bases with no gene match: 2. The length of the CDR3 is 12 residues. The CDR3 region is CSVDTGENTIYF. The CDR3 bases are TGCAGCGTTGACACAGGGGAAAACACCATATATTTT. The whole variable domain, filled in from reference TRBV29-1 and TRBJ1-3, reads SAVISQKPSRDICQRGTSLTIQCQVDSQVTMMFWYRQQPGQSLTLIATANQGSEATYESGFVIDKFPISRPNLTFSTLTVSNMSPEDSSIYLCSVDTGENTIYFGEGSWLTVV.

About this clone: Since a much larger clone is just one base distant, this may be a read error. This rearrangement joins TRBV6-2 or TRBV6-3 to TRBJ1-2; D is unresolved. Germline loops: CDR1 MNHEY, CDR2 SVGEGT. The CDR3 is 13 residues long. CDR3: CASSPDKLYSYTF. The CDR3 nucleotides read TGTGCCAGCAGTCCAGACAAGCTCTATAGCTACACCTTC.

This clone has a single count. V usage is TRBV11-3 and J usage is TRBJ1-5; 9 nucleotides match TRBD1. This CDR3 is built from 14 residues. Losses at the gene ends were 10 bases for V and 2 bases for J; bases not matched to a gene: 6. The germline CDR1 and CDR2 sequences are SGHNT and YENEEA. This CDR3 is CAKDRGYGNQPQHF. CDR3 bases: TGTGCCAAGGACAGGGGCTATGGCAATCAGCCCCAGCATTTT.

A few counts support this clone. The chain recombines TRBV7-3 with TRBJ2-5, with D maybe TRBD1 (5 bases). This CDR3 comprises 14 residues. Germline V lookup: CDR1 SGHTA, CDR2 FQGTGA. The V end was cut by 5 bases, the J end by 10 bases, with 20 bases between. The CDR3 bases are TGTGCCAGCAGCCCTGACGGTACAGGTCGATTCCAGTACTTC. The encoded protein is CASSPDGTGRFQYF.

The chain carries TRBV11-2 and TRBJ2-7; possible D gene TRBD1, 5 bases. V was trimmed by 1 base and J by 6 bases, leaving 22 bases between them. The V gene's germline CDR1 is SGHAT and CDR2 FQNNGV. CDR3 length equals 17 residues. CDR3: CASSLGLGAAGFGEQYF. DNA of the CDR3: TGTGCCAGCAGCTTAGGTTTAGGGGCCGCCGGGTTTGGCGAGCAGTACTTC.

The chain couples TRBV6-5 to TRBJ2-5; D call uncertain. This CDR3 contains 12 residues. CDR1 MNHEY and CDR2 SVGAGI come from the germline V gene. V was trimmed by 6 bases and J by 5 bases, leaving 10 bases between them. The CDR3 region is CASSARGETQYF. Written as DNA, the CDR3 is TGTGCCAGCAGCGCCCGTGGGGAGACCCAGTACTTC.

V gene TRBV29-1 combines with J gene TRBJ1-1; D might be TRBD1 (6 bases). Germline-derived CDR1 and CDR2 are SQVTM and ANQGSEA. Trimming removed 7 bases from V and 0 bases from J, with 21 bases in between. The CDR3 consists of 16 residues. CDR3: CSGTGGQSVVNTEAFF. CDR3 in DNA: TGCAGCGGGACGGGGGGGCAAAGTGTTGTGAACACTGAAGCTTTCTTT.

V usage is TRBV13 and J usage is TRBJ1-1, with 7 bases that match TRBD1. J lost 1 base, V lost 1 base, and 15 bases had no gene match. Germline V lookup: CDR1 PRHDT, CDR2 FYEKMQ (reference sequence). The CDR3 is 19 residues long. The CDR3 DNA is TGTGCCAGCAGCTTAGTCGTCGGCAGGGGGGAGAGTGCGAACACTGAAGCTTTCTTT. Translation gives CASSLVVGRGESANTEAFF.

V usage is TRBV2 and J usage is TRBJ1-4; D is uncertain. V gave up 6 bases and J gave up 6 bases, with 8 bases separating them. The CDR3 is 12 amino acids. Germline V CDR1 and CDR2: SNHLY, FYNNEI. The CDR3 loop is CASRKVDEKLFF. The DNA for the CDR3 is TGTGCCAGCAGAAAGGTGGATGAAAAACTGTTTTTT.

This clone was seen a few times. The chain couples TRBV5-1 to TRBJ2-7, with 11 bases lining up with TRBD1. The germline V gene has CDR1 SGHRS and CDR2 YFSETQ. The CDR3 sequence is 15 residues long. After removal of 4 bases from V and 4 bases from J, the junction contained 7 bases not matched to a gene. This CDR3 reads CASSAGQGGWYEQYF. CDR3 DNA sequence: TGCGCCAGCAGCGCGGGACAGGGGGGCTGGTACGAGCAGTACTTC.

The rearrangement uses TRBV7-9 and TRBJ2-7, with 13 bases that match TRBD2. Germline loops: CDR1 SEHNR, CDR2 FQNEAQ (reference sequence). The J segment lost 5 bases and the V segment lost 1 base, leaving 5 bases of the junction unmatched. This CDR3 has 16 residues. CDR3 nucleotides: TGTGCCAGCAGCTTAGGACTAGCGGGAGGCCAGGACGAGCAGTACTTC. Residues: CASSLGLAGGQDEQYF. Full variable domain (rest looked up from reference TRBV7-9 and TRBJ2-7): DTGVSQNPRHKITKRGQNVTFRCDPISEHNRLYWYRQTLGQGPEFLTYFQNEAQLEKSRLLSDRFSAERPKGSFSTLEIQRTEQGDSAMYLCASSLGLAGGQDEQYFGPGTRLTVT.

This clone was found a few times. V gene TRBV4-1 combines with J gene TRBJ2-7, with D hard to call. This CDR3 spans 15 amino acids. Germline CDR1 and CDR2: MGHRA and YSYEKL. Trimming stripped 0 bases from V and 2 bases from J, with 11 bases between. The CDR3 DNA reads as TGCGCCAGCAGCCAAGACCCCCAGGAGACCTACGAGCAGTACTTC. It yields the protein CASSQDPQETYEQYF.

The chain uses TRBV27 and TRBJ2-1; weak D call: TRBD2 (6 bases). The CDR3 contains 14 residues. The germline gives CDR1 MNHEY, CDR2 SMNVEV (reference sequence). Between the trimmed V and J ends, which lost 8 bases and 0 bases, there was a span of 11 bases. The CDR3 DNA sequence: TGTGCCAGCTCCCTCGGGAGCTCCTACAATGAGCAGTTCTTC. As protein: CASSLGSSYNEQFF.

CDR3 residues: CASSLLLAQETQYF. The DNA of the CDR3 is TGTGCCAGCAGCCTCTTACTAGCACAAGAGACCCAGTACTTC. This chain uses TRBV14 with TRBJ2-5; D perhaps matches TRBD2 (6 bases). Trimming removed 4 bases at V and 2 bases at J, with 11 bases between. The CDR3 runs to 14 residues. Germline CDR1 and CDR2: SGHDN and FVKESK.

This clone was seen a single time. The chain recombines TRBV18 with TRBJ1-3; D is possibly TRBD1 (5 bases). Deletions cut 3 bases from V and 6 bases from J, with 9 bases between. This CDR3 region has 13 residues. Germline loops: CDR1 KGHSH, CDR2 LQKENI. The CDR3 spells CASSPGGPNTIYF. The CDR3 DNA is TGTGCCAGCTCACCGGGGGGACCAAACACCATATATTTT.

This chain joins TRBV7-2 and TRBJ2-2; D gene unclear. In germline, CDR1 is SGHTA, CDR2 FQGNSA. V was shortened by 5 bases and J by 4 bases, with 11 bases between the two germline ends. The CDR3 covers 14 residues. CDR3 loop: CASSPSRITGELFF. For the CDR3, the DNA is TGTGCCAGCAGCCCCAGCCGGATCACCGGGGAGCTGTTTTTT.

The J gene is TRBJ1-4, the V gene TRBV7-9; D not resolved. Trimming stripped 5 bases from V and 6 bases from J, with 16 bases between. The CDR3 is 15 amino acids. From germline, CDR1 is SEHNR and CDR2 FQNEAQ (reference sequence). CDR3 in amino acids: CASSPLGREDEKLFF. The CDR3 DNA reads as TGTGCCAGCAGCCCACTAGGGAGGGAGGATGAAAAACTGTTTTTT.

This clone appeared a few times. V usage is TRBV12-3 or TRBV12-4 and J usage is TRBJ2-7; the D call may be TRBD1 or TRBD2 (7 bases each). Deletions cut 5 bases from V and 9 bases from J, with 14 bases between. The CDR3 extends over 12 amino acids. DNA for the CDR3: TGTGCCAGCAGTCAGGGGGGGATCGGGCAGTACTTC. Protein: CASSQGGIGQYF.

This clone has just one count. The CDR3 spells CASSTRTGPGNTIYF. The CDR3 coding sequence is TGTGCCAGCAGCACCCGGACAGGGCCTGGAAACACCATATATTTT. The genes are TRBV7-2 and TRBJ1-3, with TRBD1 matching 8 bases. The CDR3 is 15 amino acids. Trimming took 5 bases from V and 2 from J; bases not matched to a gene: 5. CDR1 SGHTA and CDR2 FQGNSA come from the germline V gene. Supplemented by reference TRBV7-2 and TRBJ1-3, the full variable domain reads GAGVSQSPSNKVTEKGKDVELRCDPISGHTALYWYRQSLGQGLEFLIYFQGNSAPDKSGLPSDRFSAERTGGSVSTLTIQRTQQEDSAVYLCASSTRTGPGNTIYFGEGSWLTVV.

V is TRBV2 and J is TRBJ1-2; D gene uncertain. This CDR3 region has 15 residues. Germline CDR1 reads SNHLY; CDR2 reads FYNNEI. V was clipped by 8 bases and J by 6 bases, with 22 bases between them. This CDR3 reads CASPAGPFQYDGYTF. The CDR3 DNA reads as TGTGCCAGCCCCGCTGGGCCTTTCCAGTATGATGGCTACACCTTC. The variable domain in full, with the rest retrieved from reference TRBV2 and TRBJ1-2, is EPEVTQTPSHQVTQMGQEVILRCVPISNHLYFYWYRQILGQKVEFLVSFYNNEISEKSEIFDDQFSVERPDGSNFTLKIRSTKLEDSAMYFCASPAGPFQYDGYTFGSGTRLTVV.

This chain uses TRBV7-3 with TRBJ1-2; D is ambiguous. Trimming removed 1 base at V and 6 bases at J, with 9 bases between. In germline, CDR1 is SGHTA, CDR2 FQGTGA. The CDR3 covers 13 residues. The CDR3 DNA sequence: TGTGCCAGCAGCTTAAAGGGATTCGATGGCTACACCTTC. Amino acid sequence: CASSLKGFDGYTF.

This rearrangement joins TRBV7-3 to TRBJ2-3; 7 nucleotides line up with TRBD2. V was pared by 1 base and J by 0 bases, with 7 bases of the junction left unmatched. The CDR3 spans 17 residues. The germline gives CDR1 SGHTA, CDR2 FQGTGA. The CDR3 bases are TGTGCCAGCAGCTTAAGCGGGCTAGCGGAAAGCACAGATACGCAGTATTTT. Translated, it gives CASSLSGLAESTDTQYF.